These 30 T cell receptor beta chains share one sample of origin, sequenced in a study of blood T cells in healthy people across ages. Sample-barcoded 5' priming and a J-beta primer mix drove a second PCR of roughly 7 to 11 cycles. Each CDR3 protein gets one entry after TCRdb re-called the 5' RACE reads with MiXCR. The sample contains some 710,000 distinct CDR3 sequences, 35% to 50% of which appear only once. The specimen was blood. These receptors were collected from an elderly man in good health.

The V and J genes are TRBV19 and TRBJ2-2; TRBD2 matches 9 bases. Germline trimming cut 8 bases from V and 0 bases from J; bases unmatched to any gene: 7. CDR3 length: 16 amino acids. Germline V gives CDR1 LNHDA, CDR2 SQIVND (reference sequence). The CDR3 loop is CASHPSGAPNTGELFF. CDR3 in DNA: TGTGCCAGTCATCCTAGCGGGGCTCCGAACACCGGGGAGCTGTTTTTT.

This clonotype appeared many times. V and J are TRBV6-1 and TRBJ2-7; a weak D match, TRBD2 (6 bases). The germline V gene encodes CDR1 MNHNS and CDR2 SASEGT. Trimming stripped 1 base from V and 6 bases from J, with 13 bases between. The CDR3 length is 14 residues. CDR3 amino acids: CASSEVRGLGEQYF. For the CDR3, the DNA is TGTGCCAGCAGTGAAGTGAGGGGACTCGGCGAGCAGTACTTC.

V usage is TRBV27 and J usage is TRBJ2-1, with a tentative D call TRBD1 (5 bases). The CDR3 runs 14 residues. The V and J ends lost 2 bases and 7 bases respectively, with 12 bases between them. The germline V gene has CDR1 MNHEY and CDR2 SMNVEV (reference sequence). CDR3 bases: TGTGCCAGCAGTTTACGTGCAGGGTGGAATGAGCAGTTCTTC. This sequence encodes CASSLRAGWNEQFF.

The rearrangement uses TRBV14 and TRBJ2-1, with 8 bases matching TRBD2. Per germline, CDR1 SGHDN and CDR2 FVKESK. The V segment lost 4 bases and the J segment 13 bases; nucleotides outside the gene matches: 18. CDR3 length: 16 amino acids. The DNA of the CDR3 is TGTGCCAGCAGCCCCCGGAAACTAGCGGTGGGGGAGACCCAGTTCTTC. Its protein is CASSPRKLAVGETQFF.

This chain joins TRBV7-2 and TRBJ2-5; the D gene is possibly TRBD2 (5 bases). The CDR3 is 16 residues long. V lost 7 bases, J lost 1 base, and 19 bases lay in between. The germline V gene encodes CDR1 SGHTA and CDR2 FQGNSA. CDR3 protein: CASNGRVDLFQETQYF. In DNA form, the CDR3 reads TGTGCCAGCAACGGGCGCGTGGACTTATTCCAAGAGACCCAGTACTTC.

CDR3 DNA: TGTGCCAGTGACCGGGGCGGCACAGATACGCAGTATTTT. Protein: CASDRGGTDTQYF. This chain links TRBV12-3 or TRBV12-4 with TRBJ2-3; the D gene could be TRBD1 or TRBD2 (5 bases each). Trimming pared 9 bases from V and 1 base from J, leaving 11 bases between. This CDR3 spans 13 amino acids.

This rearrangement joins TRBV25-1 to TRBJ1-4; TRBD1 matches at 7 bases. The junction had 13 bases not matched to a gene; V was cut back by 4 bases and J by 5 bases. Per the germline V gene, CDR1 is MGHDK and CDR2 is SYGVNS. The CDR3 consists of 17 residues. The CDR3: CASSGREPGGENEKLFF. The CDR3 DNA reads as TGTGCCAGCAGTGGTAGGGAGCCAGGGGGAGAAAATGAAAAACTGTTTTTT.

This clonotype was counted many times. The gene calls are TRBV27 and TRBJ2-7; 7 bases are shared with TRBD2. Germline V gene sequence: CDR1 MNHEY, CDR2 SMNVEV (reference sequence). V was pared by 8 bases and J by 2 bases, with 9 bases of the junction left unmatched. This CDR3 spans 14 amino acids. The CDR3 protein is CASAGRVEPYEQYF. The CDR3 coding sequence is TGTGCCAGCGCTGGGAGGGTCGAACCCTACGAGCAGTACTTC.

This clonotype was recorded at least ten times. The V and J genes are TRBV7-2 and TRBJ2-7; 9 bases are shared with TRBD1. After removal of 3 bases from V and 0 bases from J, the junction contained 0 bases not matched to a gene. The CDR3 extends over 14 amino acids. Germline V gene lookup returns CDR1 SGHTA and CDR2 FQGNSA. CDR3 in DNA: TGTGCCAGCAGCTTGACAGGGGGCTCCTACGAGCAGTACTTC. Protein: CASSLTGGSYEQYF.

This clonotype has a count of ten or more. The CDR3 coding sequence is TGCGCCAGCAGGCCGGGACCGACACAAGAGACCCAGTACTTC. As protein: CASRPGPTQETQYF. The chain combines TRBV5-1 with TRBJ2-5, with D possibly being TRBD1 or TRBD2 (5 bases each). The V end was cut by 5 bases, the J end by 2 bases, with 13 bases between. This CDR3 is built from 14 residues. Germline CDR1 SGHRS, CDR2 YFSETQ. Combining the CDR3 with reference TRBV5-1 and TRBJ2-5 gives the whole variable domain KAGVTQTPRYLIKTRGQQVTLSCSPISGHRSVSWYQQTPGQGLQFLFEYFSETQRNKGNFPGRFSGRQFSNSRSEMNVSTLELGDSALYLCASRPGPTQETQYFGPGTRLLVL.

The genes are TRBV5-1 and TRBJ2-7, with 7 positions matching TRBD1. Germline V gives CDR1 SGHRS, CDR2 YFSETQ. The CDR3 consists of 15 residues. V lost 3 bases and J lost 7; bases outside the gene matches: 13. CDR3 in amino acids: CASSYLVGGSWEQYF. The CDR3, as DNA: TGCGCCAGCAGCTACCTGGTAGGGGGCTCATGGGAGCAGTACTTC.

The table lists this clonotype with a few counts. The V call is TRBV4-2, the J call TRBJ2-1; D perhaps matches TRBD1 (6 bases). V was pared by 2 bases and J by 4 bases, with 12 bases between. The germline gives CDR1 LGHNA, CDR2 YNFKEQ. The CDR3 has 15 residues. The CDR3 sequence is CASSQQGSSYNEQFF. CDR3 in DNA: TGTGCCAGCAGCCAACAGGGGAGTTCGTACAATGAGCAGTTCTTC.

With regard to this clonotype: Just one base apart from a much larger clone, this may be a read error. This chain links TRBV5-6 with TRBJ2-3; tentatively, D is TRBD2 (6 bases). Trimming stripped 4 bases from V and 3 bases from J, with 27 bases between. CDR1 SGHDT and CDR2 YYEEEE come from the germline V gene. The CDR3 loop spans 19 amino acids. The CDR3 DNA is TGTGCCAGCAGCCAGGGCGGGGATAGACAGTACCGAGAAACAGATACGCAGTATTTT. Translation: CASSQGGDRQYRETDTQYF.

At least ten counts were recorded for this clonotype. V gene TRBV12-3 or TRBV12-4 combines with J gene TRBJ2-1; 9 bases are a match to TRBD1. This CDR3 has 15 residues. V shed 3 bases and J 2 bases; nucleotides not matched to a gene: 2. This CDR3 reads CASSLTGGTYNEQFF. The CDR3, as DNA: TGTGCCAGCAGTTTGACAGGGGGTACCTACAATGAGCAGTTCTTC.

The chain has TRBV27 and TRBJ2-5; TRBD2 is a possible D gene (6 bases). The DNA end is a closer match to TRBJ2-7, so the J assignment may be wrong. The CDR3 spans 15 residues. Looked up from germline, CDR1 is MNHEY and CDR2 is SMNVEV (reference sequence). The CDR3 DNA reads TGTGCCAGCAGTTTATCTGGGGGGATCAACTACGAGCAGTACTTC. This gives the protein CASSLSGGINYEQYF.

The sample holds a few counts of this clonotype. The rearrangement joins TRBV18 to TRBJ2-1; TRBD1 matches at 8 bases. J gave up 4 bases and V 7 bases, and 6 bases lay outside the gene matches. The CDR3 spans 14 residues. Germline CDR1 reads KGHSH; CDR2 reads LQKENI. The CDR3 region has the DNA TGTGCCAGCTGGCTAGGACAGGGTTACAATGAGCAGTTCTTC. Protein product: CASWLGQGYNEQFF.

This chain uses TRBV20-1 with TRBJ2-5, with 9 positions matching TRBD2. Germline CDR1 reads DFQATT; CDR2 reads SNEGSKA (reference sequence). CDR3 length equals 13 residues. V shed 3 bases, J shed 5 bases, and the junction held 4 bases outside the gene matches. The CDR3 loop is CSASSGGMETQYF. The CDR3 nucleotides read TGCAGTGCTAGTAGCGGGGGTATGGAGACCCAGTACTTC.

This clonotype was found a few times. The J gene is TRBJ2-4, the V gene TRBV7-2, with D unclear. The DNA end is more similar to TRBJ2-7, so the J call may be wrong. The length of the CDR3 is 14 residues. Germline loops: CDR1 SGHTA, CDR2 FQGNSA. In DNA, the CDR3 is TGTGCCAGCAGCTTAGGGTATCAGTCGGACGAGCAGTACTTC. This codes for CASSLGYQSDEQYF.

The chain uses TRBV7-3 and TRBJ2-2; D ambiguous. V dropped 1 base and J dropped 1 base, with 4 bases sitting between them. This CDR3 spans 14 amino acids. In germline, CDR1 is SGHTA, CDR2 FQGTGA. CDR3 coding DNA: TGTGCCAGCAGCTTAATGGTGAACACCGGGGAGCTGTTTTTT. Amino acids: CASSLMVNTGELFF.

This clonotype was detected a few times. V is TRBV7-2 and J is TRBJ1-2, with 8 bases lining up with TRBD1. This CDR3 is built from 16 residues. V dropped 0 bases and J dropped 1; count of bases not matched to a gene: 4. CDR1 and CDR2 (germline): SGHTA, FQGNSA. The CDR3 protein is CASSLASGGFNYGYTF. DNA for the CDR3: TGTGCCAGCAGCTTAGCGTCAGGGGGCTTTAACTATGGCTACACCTTC.

V usage is TRBV28 and J usage is TRBJ1-5; D perhaps matches TRBD1 (5 bases). The CDR3 is 18 residues long. From germline, CDR1 is MDHEN and CDR2 SYDVKM. Trimming left V 5 bases short and J 2 bases short, with 22 bases between. The CDR3 region has the DNA TGTGCCAGCAGTCCCGAAGGGGTGGGCGGGGCGCGCAATCAGCCCCAGCATTTT. Protein: CASSPEGVGGARNQPQHF.

This clonotype has at least ten counts. This chain links TRBV21-1 with TRBJ2-4; no check of the table's D call, TRBD2, against the DNA was made. TRBV21-1 counts as a pseudogene. The CDR3 is 18 residues long. The CDR3 sequence is CASSKGGRRESPKNIQYF. The CDR3 bases are TGTGCCAGCAGCAAAGGGGGGAGACGGGAGAGTCCCAAAAACATTCAGTACTTC.

This clonotype has only a few counts. CDR3 sequence (DNA): TGCAGTGCCCGAGACTACAACCCGAGGAGTGTTGATGAGCAGTTCTTC. Amino acid sequence: CSARDYNPRSVDEQFF. The chain combines TRBV20-1 with TRBJ2-1, with D possibly matching TRBD2 (5 bases). CDR1 and CDR2 from the germline V gene are DFQATT and SNEGSKA (reference sequence). The ends were cut back, 6 bases at V and 8 bases at J, with 26 bases in the middle. The CDR3 covers 16 residues.

The genes are TRBV5-1 and TRBJ2-2; 10 nucleotides match TRBD2. V was pared by 6 bases and J by 6 bases, with 11 bases of the junction left unmatched. The CDR3 spans 16 residues. CDR1 is SGHRS, CDR2 YFSETQ, per germline. Here the CDR3 DNA reads TGCGCCAGCACGGTAGGCCTAGCGGGAGCTGCCGGGGAGCTGTTTTTT. It is translated as CASTVGLAGAAGELFF.

The chain combines TRBV12-3 or TRBV12-4 with TRBJ1-1; D gene ambiguous. Trimming removed 3 bases from V and 5 bases from J, with 7 bases in between. The CDR3 length is 12 residues. The CDR3 DNA reads TGTGCCAGCAGTTTTGGGTGGACTGAAGCTTTCTTT. It translates to CASSFGWTEAFF.

This clonotype appeared a few times. V gene TRBV10-3 combines with J gene TRBJ2-7; D is unclear. V was pared by 0 bases and J by 5 bases, with 14 bases between. The CDR3 is 15 amino acids. Germline V gene lookup returns CDR1 ENHRY and CDR2 SYGVKD. The CDR3 coding sequence is TGTGCCATCAGTGAGTCGACTGGGATTGGACACGAGCAGTACTTC. This gives the protein CAISESTGIGHEQYF.

This clonotype was counted once. This rearrangement joins TRBV2 to TRBJ2-1; D gene uncertain. Trimming pared 1 base from V and 4 bases from J, leaving 14 bases between. Per germline, CDR1 SNHLY and CDR2 FYNNEI. The CDR3 loop spans 16 amino acids. DNA of the CDR3: TGTGCCAGCAGTGAAGGACTCCCATATCTATACAATGAGCAGTTCTTC. As protein: CASSEGLPYLYNEQFF.

This clonotype was detected only a few times. The CDR3 DNA follows: TGTGCCAGCAGTTTACAGGGGGCCACCAAAAACATTCAGTACTTC. Protein: CASSLQGATKNIQYF. The J gene is TRBJ2-4, the V gene TRBV12-3 or TRBV12-4, with 8 bases fitting TRBD1. The CDR3 is 15 amino acids. The V and J ends lost 2 bases and 2 bases, in that order; junction bases with no gene match: 2.

In its sample, this clonotype was seen a few times. The J gene is TRBJ2-1, the V gene TRBV12-3 or TRBV12-4; a possible D gene is TRBD1 (6 bases). The CDR3 has 15 amino acids. V lost 4 bases, J lost 4 bases, and 14 bases lay in between. CDR3 protein: CASSYGQPAYNEQFF. Written as DNA, the CDR3 is TGTGCCAGCAGTTACGGACAGCCCGCTTACAATGAGCAGTTCTTC.

The genes are TRBV7-2 and TRBJ2-7; 14 bases match TRBD2. The V gene end was trimmed by 4 bases and the J gene end by 6 bases; junction bases not matched to a gene: 5. The germline CDR1 and CDR2 sequences are SGHTA and FQGNSA. The CDR3 covers 15 residues. CDR3 in amino acids: CASSSGLAGDREQYF. The CDR3 region has the DNA TGTGCCAGCAGCTCGGGACTAGCGGGAGACCGCGAGCAGTACTTC.